Listed here are 16 T cell receptor beta chains from one sample, sequenced in a study of blood T cell repertoires in COVID-19. Using immunoSEQ multiplex PCR, the repertoire was profiled, and TCRdb retains in-frame clones only, with some absent. The profile shows more than 150,000 clones, about four fifths of them singletons. The source material was peripheral blood. The receptors shown here come from a man aged 18 to 35 with active or convalescent COVID-19.

This rearrangement joins TRBV18 to TRBJ2-1, with 8 nucleotides matching TRBD1. Per germline, CDR1 KGHSH and CDR2 LQKENI. This CDR3 spans 15 amino acids. The ends lost 2 bases at V and 8 bases at J; junction bases unmatched: 8. CDR3 region: CASSPTGGYAHEQFF. DNA for the CDR3: TGTGCCAGCTCACCAACAGGGGGGTACGCCCATGAGCAGTTCTTC.

A word on this clone: The same CDR3 arises from other DNA sequences in this sample as well. The chain links TRBV10-3 to TRBJ2-7, with D possibly matching TRBD1 (6 bases). V lost 6 bases to trimming and J lost 3 bases, with 9 bases between them. The length of the CDR3 is 12 residues. Germline lookup yields CDR1 ENHRY and CDR2 SYGVKD. The CDR3 DNA reads TGTGCCATCAGCTCGGACAGCTACGAGCAGTACTTC. This translates into CAISSDSYEQYF.

The chain couples TRBV2 to TRBJ2-7; 7 nucleotides line up with TRBD1. The CDR3 runs to 13 residues. V lost 7 bases to trimming and J lost 7 bases; unmatched junction nucleotides: 10. In germline, CDR1 is SNHLY, CDR2 FYNNEI. The CDR3 region has the DNA TGTGCCAGCACCCCGACAGGGTTTGAGGAGCAGTACTTC. Its translation: CASTPTGFEEQYF.

This rearrangement joins TRBV15 to TRBJ2-7; 11 bases map to TRBD2. The CDR3 runs to 17 residues. Germline CDR1 and CDR2: LNHNV and YYDKDF (reference sequence). Germline trimming cut 0 bases from V and 7 bases from J; bases unmatched to any gene: 11. The CDR3 DNA reads TGTGCCACCAGCAGAGACAGGGACTCACTAGCGGGGGATGAGCAGTACTTC. This encodes CATSRDRDSLAGDEQYF.

This chain connects TRBV29-1 to TRBJ2-1, with a possible D match to TRBD1 (5 bases). V lost 6 bases, J lost 0 bases, and 9 bases lay in between. CDR3 length: 13 amino acids. Germline assignment: CDR1 SQVTM and CDR2 ANQGSEA. CDR3 DNA: TGCAGCGTAGGGGTAACCTCCTACAATGAGCAGTTCTTC. As protein: CSVGVTSYNEQFF.

This chain joins TRBV7-2 and TRBJ1-5; 7 bases are shared with TRBD1. The CDR3 spans 14 residues. Germline loops: CDR1 SGHTA, CDR2 FQGNSA. Trimming removed 5 bases from V and 7 bases from J; junction bases left unmatched: 8. The CDR3 here is CASSPRTGYQPQHF. CDR3 in DNA: TGTGCCAGCAGCCCACGGACAGGCTACCAGCCCCAGCATTTT.

This chain uses TRBV25-1 with TRBJ2-1; tentative D call: TRBD2 (5 bases). Germline V gene sequence: CDR1 MGHDK, CDR2 SYGVNS. Deletions cut 7 bases from V and 7 bases from J, with 17 bases between. The CDR3 extends over 14 amino acids. The chain's CDR3 is CASTRYGELNEQFF. For the CDR3, the DNA is TGTGCCAGCACCCGTTATGGGGAGTTAAATGAGCAGTTCTTC.

For the CDR3, the DNA is TGTGCCAGCAGCTTAGGGGACAGGGACCGTGAAAAACTGTTTTTT. This encodes CASSLGDRDREKLFF. The chain joins TRBV11-2 to TRBJ1-4; TRBD1 matches 9 bases. This CDR3 has 15 residues. With 1 base clipped from V and 7 bases from J, the junction kept 4 bases outside the gene matches. Germline V CDR1 and CDR2: SGHAT, FQNNGV.

Written as DNA, the CDR3 is TGTGCCAGCAGCGACCGAGGGCTATCCATGAACACTGAAGCTTTCTTT. Residues: CASSDRGLSMNTEAFF. J is TRBJ1-1 and V is TRBV7-9; D not certain. Germline-derived CDR1 and CDR2 are SEHNR and FQNEAQ (reference sequence). This CDR3 spans 16 amino acids. Between the trimmed V and J ends, which lost 5 bases and 0 bases, there was a span of 16 bases. Based on the CDR3 plus reference TRBV7-9 and TRBJ1-1, the full variable domain is DTGVSQNPRHKITKRGQNVTFRCDPISEHNRLYWYRQTLGQGPEFLTYFQNEAQLEKSRLLSDRFSAERPKGSFSTLEIQRTEQGDSAMYLCASSDRGLSMNTEAFFGQGTRLTVV.

A single count supports this clone. The rearrangement links TRBV10-3 to TRBJ2-3; TRBD2 might be the D (6 bases). From germline, CDR1 is ENHRY and CDR2 SYGVKD. CDR3 length: 14 amino acids. V gave up 11 bases and J gave up 5 bases, with 20 bases separating them. CDR3 sequence reads: CAVGGTSLGDTQYF. The CDR3 coding sequence is TGTGCCGTAGGCGGGACCTCCTTAGGAGATACGCAGTATTTT.

This clone is a singleton in its sample. The rearrangement joins TRBV7-9 to TRBJ1-2; D is uncertain. The V gene lost 5 bases and the J gene lost 3 bases, with 16 bases spanning the gap. Germline CDR1 is SEHNR and CDR2 is FQNEAQ (reference sequence). There are 15 residues in the CDR3. CDR3 DNA sequence: TGTGCCAGCAGCCAAGTTCCCGGGGTTGACTATGGCTACACCTTC. It codes for CASSQVPGVDYGYTF.

The rearrangement links TRBV7-5 to TRBJ2-2; no check of the table's D call, TRBD2, against the DNA was made. TRBV7-5 is listed as a pseudogene. The CDR3 consists of 19 residues. CDR3 protein: CVRSLPGGRPQYKTGELFF. The CDR3 nucleotides are TGTGTCAGAAGCTTACCGGGGGGGCGCCCGCAATATAAGACCGGGGAGCTGTTTTTT.

The J gene is TRBJ2-1, the V gene TRBV18; 7 positions match TRBD1. CDR1 KGHSH and CDR2 LQKENI come from the germline V gene. This CDR3 contains 13 residues. V trimming: 3 bases; J trimming: 5 bases; junction bases outside the gene matches: 1. The CDR3 DNA is TGTGCCAGCTCACCCGGACAGGACAATGAGCAGTTCTTC. Protein product: CASSPGQDNEQFF.

The chain combines TRBV28 with TRBJ2-1, with 9 bases aligning to TRBD2. CDR1 and CDR2 from the germline V gene are MDHEN and SYDVKM. The CDR3 loop spans 16 amino acids. J gave up 5 bases and V 5 bases, and 10 bases lay outside the gene matches. CDR3 DNA sequence: TGTGCCAGCAGTCCGGTCGGGACTAGCTTTAACAATGAGCAGTTCTTC. As protein: CASSPVGTSFNNEQFF.

The chain has TRBV28 and TRBJ2-3; unclear D gene. Trimming removed 3 bases at V and 0 bases at J, with 7 bases between. This CDR3 contains 14 residues. Germline V lookup: CDR1 MDHEN, CDR2 SYDVKM. The CDR3 DNA follows: TGTGCCAGCAGTTTGAGGTCTAGCACAGATACGCAGTATTTT. It specifies CASSLRSSTDTQYF.

The V and J genes are TRBV5-8 and TRBJ2-1, with 7 bases identical to TRBD1. The CDR3 extends over 17 amino acids. Trimming cost V 0 bases and J 2 bases; bases outside gene matches: 8. In germline, CDR1 is SGHTS, CDR2 YDEGEE. The chain's CDR3 is CASSLAFGTATYNEQFF. The CDR3 nucleotides read TGTGCCAGCAGCTTGGCGTTCGGGACAGCCACCTACAATGAGCAGTTCTTC.